The clone carrying this T cell receptor (beta chain) was seen many times. What it binds is unknown. The sample comes from a study of CD8 T cells in ankylosing spondylitis. Study results and limitations: Apparently characteristic of ankylosing spondylitis blood was a TCR beta motif (about 8 highly homologous variants). Enrichment of disease-linked clones was reportedly significant in matched ankylosing spondylitis synovial fluid. Earlier authors reported some of these motif variants in reactive arthritis synovial fluid and blood.

Germline CDR1 and CDR2: SGDLS and YYNGEE. CDR3 length: 15 amino acids. V lost 6 bases to trimming and J lost 2 bases; unmatched junction nucleotides: 9. TCRdb reprocessed the 5' RACE reads with MiXCR, giving one entry per CDR3 protein. The sample has approximately 350,000 distinct CDR3 sequences, roughly 15% seen once; the top ten hold 0.9% to 1.2%. This rearrangement joins TRBV9 to TRBJ2-5; 8 bases are a match to TRBD1. The clonotype comes from a male donor with ankylosing spondylitis or in good health (not recorded which). Material: blood, either unsorted or a sorted T cell fraction (not recorded which). The DNA for the CDR3 is TGTGCCAGCACCTCAGGGGGCCCGCCTCAAGAGACCCAGTACTTC. It codes for CASTSGGPPQETQYF.